This TCR beta chain was profiled in a study of shared clonotypes between healthy human individuals. Findings and limits, study-wide: Shared clonotypes: roughly 5% naive CD4, roughly 4% naive CD8, around 2.2% memory CD4, 0.4% memory CD8. Having only a few donors restricted how much genetic and exposure-history diversity was captured.

This clone showed up just a few times. What it binds is unknown. CDR1 is MNHEY and CDR2 is SVGAGI in the germline V gene. Trimming stripped 5 bases from V and 0 bases from J, with 6 bases between. CDR3 length: 13 residues. Generated by immunoSEQ multiplex PCR, the TCRdb table keeps only in-frame clones and is missing some. This table holds around 700,000 clones, more than 70% found once. Sequencing was performed on memory CD4+ T cells sorted from blood. As to subset: CD45RA-negative fraction. The J gene is TRBJ2-3, the V gene TRBV6-5; no firm D call. The clonotype originates from a woman in her 30s in good health. The CDR3 DNA is TGTGCCAGCAGTCAGACTAGCACAGATACGCAGTATTTT. The encoded protein is CASSQTSTDTQYF.